This TCR beta chain was recorded in a study of cytomegalovirus exposure and HLA in healthy donors. The PCR ran on 60 Vbeta and 13 Jbeta primers. TCRdb keeps only in-frame clones here, not all; method: immunoSEQ multiplex PCR. In the table there are about 300,000 clones, about nine tenths of which are singletons. A remark on this clone: Its antigen remains unidentified.

Study outcomes and limitations: Later analysis showed most CMV-associated TCR beta chains appearing HLA-restricted. The study assumed roughly uniform donor sequencing depth for presence/absence analyses. Earlier findings revealed that most TCR beta V segments proved productive either about 87% or about 30% of the time. Reportedly, HLA-A and HLA-B alleles of most subjects were accurately predicted from TCR beta.

Trimming took off 4 bases at V and 0 bases at J, with 10 bases between the two ends. Germline lookup yields CDR1 SGHRS and CDR2 YFSETQ. The CDR3 has 15 residues. Sequenced input: PBMCs. V and J are TRBV5-1 and TRBJ2-2; a weak D match, TRBD2 (6 bases). The source is a man aged 40-49 years in good health and CMV-seropositive. CDR3 nucleotide sequence: TGCGCCAGCAGCCCCGGGACTTCGAACACCGGGGAGCTGTTTTTT. This codes for CASSPGTSNTGELFF.